This TCR beta chain comes out of a study of T-cell reconstitution after alpha-beta-depleted transplantation in children (dated by TCRdb to about 2016). Notes on the research overall: Using TCR repertoire profiling, the study quantitatively followed how T-cell immune reconstitution unfolded in children after TCRalphabeta/CD19-depleted allogeneic hematopoietic cell transplantation.

In the case of this clonotype: The specificity of this receptor is unknown. Base qualities were left out, and no much larger clone turns up one base away.

CDR1 and CDR2 are read off the germline V gene as SGHVS and FNYEAQ. The junction carries 12 bases between V and J, which are trimmed by 1 base and 6 bases respectively. The CDR3 holds 14 amino acids from the cysteine to the phenylalanine. This entry keeps only the CDR3 DNA: 42 bases, framed from base 1. The protocol used for the library was PCR. This sample was sequenced with an Illumina HiSeq 2500. TCR library preparation used molecular barcoding, with unique molecular identifiers applied to normalize quantification of the TCRbeta repertoire. TCRdb applied fastp at Q25 and MiXCR to the public reads, then kept only in-frame beta chains. A single entry per CDR3 protein holds the most common genes and DNA from its merged rows. For this sample there are about 110,000 distinct CDR3 sequences; 10% to 13% appear just once. More than 7% of the sample is held by the ten biggest clonotypes.

Sample: PBMCs from the stem cell graft donor, taken from the stem cell graft. The source is a human donor who donated a stem cell graft to a child with acute lymphoblastic leukemia. The chain couples TRBV7-6 to TRBJ1-1; the D region possibly corresponds to TRBD1 (5 bases align). The nucleotide sequence reads TGTGCCAGCAGCTTAGGAGGGGAGAGGGCTGAAGCTTTCTTT. Translated, it gives CASSLGGERAEAFF. Here the CDR3 is joined to the reference TRBV7-6 and TRBJ1-1 genes, and the full variable domain is: GAGVSQSPRYKVTKRGQDVALRCDPISGHVSLYWYRQALGQGPEFLTYFNYEAQQDKSGLPNDRFSAERPEGSISTLTIQRTEQRDSAMYRCASSLGGERAEAFFGQGTRLTVV.